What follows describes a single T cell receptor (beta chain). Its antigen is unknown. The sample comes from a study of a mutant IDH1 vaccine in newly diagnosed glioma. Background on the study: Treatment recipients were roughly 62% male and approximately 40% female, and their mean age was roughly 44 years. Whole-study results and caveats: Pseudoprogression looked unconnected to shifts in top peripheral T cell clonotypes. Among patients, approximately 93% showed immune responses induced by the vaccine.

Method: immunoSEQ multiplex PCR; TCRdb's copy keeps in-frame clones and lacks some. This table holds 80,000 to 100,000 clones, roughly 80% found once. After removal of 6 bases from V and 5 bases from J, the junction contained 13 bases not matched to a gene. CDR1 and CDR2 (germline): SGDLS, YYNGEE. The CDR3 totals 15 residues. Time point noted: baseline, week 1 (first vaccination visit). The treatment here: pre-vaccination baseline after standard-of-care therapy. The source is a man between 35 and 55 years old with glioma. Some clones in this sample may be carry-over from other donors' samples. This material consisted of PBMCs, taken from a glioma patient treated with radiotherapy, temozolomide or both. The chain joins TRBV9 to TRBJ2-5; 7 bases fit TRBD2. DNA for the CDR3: TGTGCCAGCACCCGGGGTGGCGGGGGTGGCGAGACCCAGTACTTC. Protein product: CASTRGGGGGETQYF.